This T cell receptor (beta chain) derives from a study of T cell changes during pregnancy in multiple sclerosis. Profiled with immunoSEQ multiplex PCR; TCRdb holds only in-frame clones, not every one. Of roughly 110,000 clones in the sample, 91% are singletons; the top ten hold 1.5% to 2%. The receptor comes from a female donor with multiple sclerosis, enrolled in a pregnancy study. This material consisted of peripheral blood, taken before pregnancy.

The CDR3 bases are TGTGCCAGCTCACCACCAAGTTCGCTAGCTCCCTTCGAGCAGTACTTC. Translating gives CASSPPSSLAPFEQYF. The chain employs TRBV18 and TRBJ2-7; D might be TRBD2 (5 bases). CDR1 and CDR2 (germline): KGHSH, LQKENI. The CDR3 extends over 16 amino acids. The ends were cut back, 0 bases at V and 6 bases at J, with 18 bases in the middle.